The sequence of this T cell receptor beta chain was determined in a study of blood T cell repertoires in COVID-19. Method: immunoSEQ multiplex PCR; TCRdb's copy keeps in-frame clones and lacks some. The sample consists of 150,000 to 200,000 clones, roughly 87% of them appearing once. The CDR3 runs 17 residues. V lost 4 bases, J lost 8 bases, and 13 bases stayed unmatched. CDR1 is SGHRS and CDR2 is YFSETQ in the germline V gene. This clonotype was obtained from a human donor with acute COVID-19. The donor label of this sample is uncertain. The genes are TRBV5-1 and TRBJ1-6; 9 positions match TRBD1. The sample comprised PBMCs or T cells enriched from blood (not recorded which). The CDR3 here is CASSALPGQGSDSPLHF. The CDR3 DNA reads TGCGCCAGCAGCGCCCTCCCGGGACAGGGATCCGATTCACCCCTCCACTTT.